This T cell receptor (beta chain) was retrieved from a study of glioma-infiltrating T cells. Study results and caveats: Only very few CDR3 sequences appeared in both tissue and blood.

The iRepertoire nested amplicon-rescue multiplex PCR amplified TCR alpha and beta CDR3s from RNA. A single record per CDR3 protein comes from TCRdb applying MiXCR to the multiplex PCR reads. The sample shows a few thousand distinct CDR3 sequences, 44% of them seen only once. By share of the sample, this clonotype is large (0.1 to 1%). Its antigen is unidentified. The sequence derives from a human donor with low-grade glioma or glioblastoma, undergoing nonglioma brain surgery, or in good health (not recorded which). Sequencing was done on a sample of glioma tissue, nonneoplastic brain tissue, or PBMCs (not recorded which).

In nucleotides, the CDR3 is TGTGCCAGCTGGGGACAGTATGGCTACACCTTC. Its translation is CASWGQYGYTF. The genes are TRBV25-1 and TRBJ1-2, with 7 bases matching TRBD1. CDR3 length equals 11 residues. V shed 8 bases, J shed 5 bases, and the junction held 2 bases outside the gene matches. Germline V gene sequence: CDR1 MGHDK, CDR2 SYGVNS.